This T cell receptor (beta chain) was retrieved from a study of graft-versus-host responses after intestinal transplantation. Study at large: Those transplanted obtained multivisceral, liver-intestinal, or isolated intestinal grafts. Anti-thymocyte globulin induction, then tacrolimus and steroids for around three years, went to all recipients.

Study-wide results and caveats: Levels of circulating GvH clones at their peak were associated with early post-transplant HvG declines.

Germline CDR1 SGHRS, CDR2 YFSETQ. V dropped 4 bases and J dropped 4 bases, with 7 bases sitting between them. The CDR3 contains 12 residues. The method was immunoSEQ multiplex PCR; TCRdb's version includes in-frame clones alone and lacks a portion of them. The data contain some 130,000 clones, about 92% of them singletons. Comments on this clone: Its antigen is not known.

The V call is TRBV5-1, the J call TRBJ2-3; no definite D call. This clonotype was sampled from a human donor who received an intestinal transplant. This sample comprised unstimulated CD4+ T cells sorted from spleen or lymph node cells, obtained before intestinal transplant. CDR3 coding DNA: TGCGCCAGCAGCCATGGCGCAGATACGCAGTATTTT. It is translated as CASSHGADTQYF.